This is a list of T cell receptor beta chains from one sample in a study of T cell clonotyping in hematopoietic cell transplantation. Only in-frame clones appear in the TCRdb table, and some are missing; sequencing was by immunoSEQ multiplex PCR. The data contain tens of thousands of clones, almost 97% of them singletons. Sequences were derived from peripheral blood mononuclear cells, sampled before stem cell transplant. The source is a woman aged 50 to 65 with acute myeloid leukemia. Some clones in this sample may be carry-over from other donors' samples. Both conserved end residues are part of each CDR3. D genes are given only for firm matches.

TRBJ2-7,.,TRBV7-2,CASSLVGTQTYEQYF
TRBJ1-1,.,TRBV5-1,CASSYSENTEAFF
TRBJ1-3,TRBD1,TRBV28,CASINPGTDGNTIYF
TRBJ1-3,.,TRBV19,CASSLRLTSGNTIYF
TRBJ1-2,.,TRBV25-1,CASSEYYGYTF
TRBJ2-4,TRBD2,TRBV4-1,CASSQDRSAGLANIQYF
TRBJ1-3,TRBD1,TRBV7-6,CASLGTGPDSGNTIYF
TRBJ1-5,.,TRBV4-2,CASSQGDYSNQPQHF
TRBJ2-7,.,TRBV5-1,CASSLGSWEIGPRKEQYF
TRBJ2-2,.,TRBV28,CASSLTGLLRLATNTGELFF
TRBJ2-6,.,TRBV5-1,CASSLIGGRSGANVLTF
TRBJ2-7,.,TRBV7-9,CASSLVVVLQAHSYEQYF
TRBJ1-5,.,TRBV4-1,CASSQGTVNQPQHF
TRBJ1-3,.,TRBV6-5,CASSYAPRAGNTIYF
TRBJ1-5,TRBD1,TRBV2,CASKPGTALTGQPQHF
TRBJ2-3,.,TRBV7-9,CASSTKRADTQYF
TRBJ2-2,.,TRBV6-5,CASRVQGNTGELFF
TRBJ1-5,TRBD1,TRBV29-1,CSAKQGAREPQHF
TRBJ1-4,.,TRBV5-1,CASRGGANEKLFF
TRBJ2-6,TRBD1,TRBV29-1,CSVESRDRDSGANVLTF
TRBJ1-3,.,TRBV19,CASSYTSLSGNTIYF
TRBJ1-5,.,TRBV6-1,CASSAYDNQPQHF
TRBJ1-6,.,TRBV6-5,CASSYAAGTISPLHF
TRBJ2-5,TRBD1,TRBV7-6,CASSRLLQGLQETQYF
TRBJ1-2,.,TRBV4-2,CASSQEGRADYYGYTF
TRBJ2-7,.,TRBV28,CASSFGGSSYEQYF
TRBJ1-1,TRBD1,TRBV5-1,CASSPDRANTEAFF
TRBJ1-4,.,TRBV28,CASSLFHGPMRNEKLFF
TRBJ2-1,.,TRBV28,CASSPYDSNNEQFF
TRBJ1-5,TRBD1,TRBV7-9,CASSSGTGSNQPQHF
TRBJ2-7,.,TRBV28,CASSSRQAGLYEQYF
TRBJ2-5,.,TRBV6-5,CASSYSLGAPAETQYF
TRBJ1-1,.,TRBV5-6,CASSTGGPGTVQAFF
TRBJ1-2,.,TRBV27,CASSLMGTITSNYGYTF
TRBJ2-7,TRBD2,TRBV29-1,CSAQGLANEQYF
TRBJ2-3,TRBD2,TRBV5-1,CASSLGSGRVGDTQYF
TRBJ2-2,.,TRBV4-1,CASSPMGGSSGSTGELFF
TRBJ1-5,.,TRBV30,CAWSVPRLNQPQHF
TRBJ2-1,TRBD1,TRBV5-1,CASSLAPSQGANEQFF
TRBJ1-1,.,TRBV30,CAWSVRGGSTEAFF
TRBJ2-7,TRBD1,TRBV5-1,CASSTRQGVSYEQYF
TRBJ2-4,.,TRBV9,CASSVTTTPGNIQYF
TRBJ1-4,.,TRBV5-1,CASSLWAGLSTNEKLFF
TRBJ2-1,.,TRBV6-5,CASSYREKSYNEQFF
TRBJ2-5,.,TRBV2,CASSESRETQYF
TRBJ1-2,TRBD1,TRBV20-1,CISQGRGGYTF
TRBJ1-6,.,TRBV7-9,CASSSDSPLHF
TRBJ2-3,.,TRBV7-7,CASSPDLADTQYF
TRBJ1-1,.,TRBV9,CASSPRTRNTEAFF
TRBJ2-2,.,TRBV4-2,CASSQTHANTGELFF
TRBJ2-5,TRBD1,TRBV2,CASSGQAETQYF
TRBJ1-1,TRBD1,TRBV30,CAWSPLLGQGITEAFF
TRBJ2-7,.,TRBV29-1,CSVKGGPYEQYF
TRBJ2-1,.,TRBV4-1,CASSQDFSAVPIIF
TRBJ2-7,.,TRBV6-1,CASSFPSYYEQYF
TRBJ1-2,.,TRBV6-1,CASSAGTNRYGYTF
TRBJ1-2,.,TRBV19,CASTIGGAGGYTF
TRBJ1-4,TRBD1,TRBV9,CASSVELTGSREKLFF